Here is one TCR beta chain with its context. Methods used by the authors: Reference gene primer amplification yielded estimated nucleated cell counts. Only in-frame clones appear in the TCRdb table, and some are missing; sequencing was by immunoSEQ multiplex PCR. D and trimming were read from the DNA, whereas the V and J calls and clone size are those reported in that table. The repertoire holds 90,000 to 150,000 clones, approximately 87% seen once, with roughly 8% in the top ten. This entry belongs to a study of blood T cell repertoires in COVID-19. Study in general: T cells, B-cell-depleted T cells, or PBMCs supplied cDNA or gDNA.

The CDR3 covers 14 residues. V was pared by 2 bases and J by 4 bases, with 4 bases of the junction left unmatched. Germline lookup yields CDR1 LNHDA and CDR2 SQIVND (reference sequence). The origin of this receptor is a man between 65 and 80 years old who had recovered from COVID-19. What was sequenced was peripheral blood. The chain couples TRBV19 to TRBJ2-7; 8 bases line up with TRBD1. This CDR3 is CASSIRQGAYEQYF. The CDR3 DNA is TGTGCCAGTAGTATAAGGCAGGGGGCTTACGAGCAGTACTTC.